This T cell receptor beta chain was sequenced for a study of blood T cells in healthy people across ages. Study results and limitations: Shifts in expanded clonotypes may have been confounded by donor CMV status, which was unknown.

The authors ran a second PCR of about 6 to 11 cycles using a sample-barcoded 5' primer and a J-beta primer mix. MiXCR, run by TCRdb on the 5' RACE reads, gives a single entry per CDR3 protein. The data contain 550,000 to 800,000 distinct CDR3 sequences, about a third of them singletons. Isolated PBMCs totaled at least 7 million in each sample. This clonotype was recorded a few times. Its specificity is not known. V lost 4 bases to trimming and J lost 5 bases, with 14 bases between them. The CDR3 loop spans 14 amino acids. Germline loops: CDR1 SGHTA, CDR2 FQGTGA. Sequenced input: blood. The rearrangement joins TRBV7-3 to TRBJ1-1; tentative D call: TRBD1 (5 bases). This clonotype was obtained from a woman older than 75 in good health. For the CDR3, the DNA is TGTGCCAGCAGCTCCCAACGAGGACAAACTGAAGCTTTCTTT. Protein product: CASSSQRGQTEAFF. Full variable domain (rest looked up from reference TRBV7-3 and TRBJ1-1): GAGVSQTPSNKVTEKGKYVELRCDPISGHTALYWYRQSLGQGPEFLIYFQGTGAADDSGLPNDRFFAVRPEGSVSTLKIQRTERGDSAVYLCASSSQRGQTEAFFGQGTRLTVV.